In this sample, the clone carrying this T cell receptor (beta chain) turned up a few times. The antigen is not known. The sample is drawn from a study of shared clonotypes between healthy human individuals. General study points: Clonotypes not shared had lower generation probabilities than those common to all four donors.

This CDR3 is built from 14 residues. Germline V gene sequence: CDR1 SGHRS, CDR2 YFSETQ. V lost 4 bases, J lost 6 bases, and 6 bases stayed unmatched. The method was immunoSEQ multiplex PCR; TCRdb's version includes in-frame clones alone and lacks a portion of them. The sample shows 200,000 to 250,000 clones, over 60% of them seen only once. The sequence came from a man aged 25-40 years in good health. The source material was memory CD4+ T cells sorted from blood. Regarding subset: CD45RA-negative fraction. The V gene is TRBV5-1, the J gene TRBJ2-7; 11 bases match TRBD1. The CDR3 loop is CASSRGQGAGEQYF. CDR3 DNA: TGCGCCAGCAGCCGTGGACAGGGGGCTGGCGAGCAGTACTTC.